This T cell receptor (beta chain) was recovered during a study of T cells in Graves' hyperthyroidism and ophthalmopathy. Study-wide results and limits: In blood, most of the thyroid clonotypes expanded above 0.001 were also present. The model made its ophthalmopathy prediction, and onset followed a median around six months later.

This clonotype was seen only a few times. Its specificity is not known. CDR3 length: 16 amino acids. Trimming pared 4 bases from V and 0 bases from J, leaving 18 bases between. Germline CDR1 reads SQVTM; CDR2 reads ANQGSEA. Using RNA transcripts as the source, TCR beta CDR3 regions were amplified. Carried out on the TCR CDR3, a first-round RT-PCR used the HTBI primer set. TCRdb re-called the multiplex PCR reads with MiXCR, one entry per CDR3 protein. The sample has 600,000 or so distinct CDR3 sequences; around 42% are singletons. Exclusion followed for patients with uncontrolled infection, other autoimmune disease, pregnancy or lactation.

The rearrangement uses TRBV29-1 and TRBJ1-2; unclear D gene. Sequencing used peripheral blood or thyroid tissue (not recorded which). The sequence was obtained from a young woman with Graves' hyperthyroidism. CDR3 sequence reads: CSVGPSSGRANYGYTF. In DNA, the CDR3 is TGCAGCGTTGGACCATCCAGCGGGAGAGCTAACTATGGCTACACCTTC.